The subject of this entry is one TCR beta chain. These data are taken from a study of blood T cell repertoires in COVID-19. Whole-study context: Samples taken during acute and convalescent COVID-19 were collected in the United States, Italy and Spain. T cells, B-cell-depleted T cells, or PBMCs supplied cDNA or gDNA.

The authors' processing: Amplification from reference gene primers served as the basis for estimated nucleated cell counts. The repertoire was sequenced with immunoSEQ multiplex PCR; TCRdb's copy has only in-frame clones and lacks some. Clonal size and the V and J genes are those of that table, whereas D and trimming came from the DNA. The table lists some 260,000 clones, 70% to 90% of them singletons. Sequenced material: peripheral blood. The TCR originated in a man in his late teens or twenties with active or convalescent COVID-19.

CDR3 in DNA: TGTGCCAGCAGGCGGACAGGGGGCGAGGGCGGCTACACCTTC. Translated: CASRRTGGEGGYTF. The chain uses TRBV6-5 and TRBJ1-2, with TRBD1 matching 11 bases. The CDR3 is 14 residues long. The germline V gene has CDR1 MNHEY and CDR2 SVGAGI. V shed 6 bases and J 8 bases; nucleotides not matched to a gene: 8.